This TCR beta chain was captured by sequencing in a study of long-term antiretroviral therapy in people with HIV. Looked up from germline, CDR1 is MNHEY and CDR2 is SMNVEV (reference sequence). The CDR3 has 14 residues. V gave up 4 bases and J gave up 5 bases, with 11 bases separating them. The libraries were made with immunoSEQ v3.0 at survey level. Clones were read by immunoSEQ multiplex PCR, and TCRdb kept only the in-frame ones, dropping some. The sample contains about 24,000 clones, 75% to 90% of which appear only once. Study-wide findings and caveats: Controls exceeded HIV repertoires in CDR3 length range. Pre-ART expanded clones dominated the repertoire at every time point. Upon ART, diversity increased but remained lower than transplant donor controls.

Comment on this clone: Its antigen remains unidentified.

The receptor was derived from a man in his thirties or forties with HIV. V usage is TRBV27 and J usage is TRBJ1-4; TRBD1 might be the D (5 bases). Material: unsorted PBMCs, obtained roughly 4.1 years after starting antiretroviral therapy. The CDR3 DNA reads TGTGCCAGCAGTTCCGGGACCGTGAATGAAAAACTGTTTTTT. Translation: CASSSGTVNEKLFF.